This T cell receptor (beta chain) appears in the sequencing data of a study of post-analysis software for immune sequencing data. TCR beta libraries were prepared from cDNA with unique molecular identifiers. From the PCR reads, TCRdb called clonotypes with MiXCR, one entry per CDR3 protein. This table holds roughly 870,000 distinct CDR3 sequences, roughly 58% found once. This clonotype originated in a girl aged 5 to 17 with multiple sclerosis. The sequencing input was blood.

Here the CDR3 DNA reads TGTGCCAGCAGTCGAGACGGTTTGGAGACCCAGTACTTC. This codes for CASSRDGLETQYF. The V and J genes are TRBV3-1 and TRBJ2-5; D is ambiguous. This CDR3 comprises 13 residues. V dropped 6 bases and J dropped 5 bases, with 13 bases sitting between them. Germline values: CDR1 LGHDT, CDR2 YNNKEL (reference sequence).